This T cell receptor (beta chain) is drawn from a study of T-cell reconstitution after alpha-beta-depleted transplantation in children. This clonotype appeared many times. No antigen is known for it. Notes on the study in general: Newly generated T cells supplied most T-cell counts and diversity one year post-transplant. Recipient T cells and thymic progenitors that survived were the source of the high TCRbeta diversity seen at day 60 in some patients. The origin of alpha-beta T cells about two months after transplant was reportedly several hundred expanded graft clones.

This sample's TCRbeta library carried unique molecular identifier barcodes. TCRdb analysed the PCR reads with MiXCR anew, one entry per CDR3 protein. The data contain about 200,000 distinct CDR3 sequences, approximately 6.9% of them singletons. Germline V lookup: CDR1 LGHNA, CDR2 YNFKEQ. This CDR3 comprises 17 residues. The V and J ends lost 2 bases and 1 base respectively, with 14 bases between them. The V gene is TRBV4-2, the J gene TRBJ2-2, with D possibly matching TRBD2 (6 bases). This sample comprised PBMCs, obtained before TCRalphabeta/CD19-depleted stem cell transplant. This clonotype originated in a boy aged 2 to 9 with acute lymphoblastic leukemia, due to receive a stem cell transplant. CDR3 loop: CASSQRSSSVNTGELFF. The CDR3 region has the DNA TGTGCCAGCAGCCAAAGAAGCTCTAGCGTGAACACCGGGGAGCTGTTTTTT.